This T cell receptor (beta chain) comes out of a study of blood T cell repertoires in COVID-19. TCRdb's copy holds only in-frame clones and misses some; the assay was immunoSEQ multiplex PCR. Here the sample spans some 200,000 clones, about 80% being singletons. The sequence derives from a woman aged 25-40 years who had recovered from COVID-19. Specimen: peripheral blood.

The CDR3 spells CASRHSTGLDRDGYTF. The CDR3 nucleotides are TGTGCCAGCAGACACTCGACAGGCCTCGATAGGGATGGCTACACCTTC. The V call is TRBV27, the J call TRBJ1-2; TRBD1 might be the D (6 bases). CDR1 and CDR2 (germline): MNHEY, SMNVEV (reference sequence). Trimming removed 6 bases at V and 6 bases at J, with 23 bases between. The CDR3 has 16 residues.